The T cell receptor (beta chain) under discussion was sequenced for a study of early T cells in non-severe SARS-CoV-2 infection. In the study overall: Unsorted whole blood bulk RNA was sequenced, with unpaired chains. Study results and limitations: CD4 and private specificities were missed by VDJdb matching, which favored anti-spike CD8 responses.

Attachment of unique molecular identifiers was made to individual cDNA molecules. One entry per CDR3 protein, called by TCRdb with MiXCR from the 5' RACE reads. The sample yields tens of thousands of distinct CDR3 sequences, 8.7% seen once. In this sample, this clonotype turned up many times. As yet, its antigen is unknown. Compared with germline, one end of the junction differs, possibly owing to a read error. The CDR3 runs 15 residues. Germline V lookup: CDR1 KGHSH, CDR2 LQKENI. This specimen was whole blood, taken at baseline. The receptor was isolated from an adult who was a healthcare worker with PCR-confirmed SARS-CoV-2 infection or an uninfected control (not recorded which). The chain employs TRBV18 and TRBJ2-5; possibly TRBD1 for D (6 bases). The CDR3 DNA reads as TGTGCCAGCTCACCACGGGGCCGACAGGACCCCCGCCCTGACTTC. It specifies CASSPRGRQDPRPDF. The variable domain in full, completed from reference TRBV18 and TRBJ2-5, reads NAGVMQNPRHLVRRRGQEARLRCSPMKGHSHVYWYRQLPEEGLKFMVYLQKENIIDESGMPKERFSAEFPKEGPSILRIQQVVRGDSAAYFCASSPRGRQDPRPDFGPGTRLLVL.